Listed below are T cell receptor beta chains from one sample, sequenced in a study of cytomegalovirus exposure and HLA in healthy donors. TCRdb keeps only in-frame clones here, not all; method: immunoSEQ multiplex PCR. The profile shows tens of thousands of clones, 94% of them singletons. Sequencing was done on a sample of PBMCs. The receptors shown here come from a man aged 18-30 years in good health and CMV-seropositive. Both conserved end residues are part of each CDR3. Each record gives: J gene, clone size, D gene, V gene, CDR3 protein, CDR3 DNA. D genes are given only for firm matches. Clone sizes are given selectively: once, few, many, or a class where the clone is expanded.

>TRBJ1-4|NA|NA|TRBV5-1
CASSGKVREGEKLFF
TGCGCCAGCAGCGGGAAGGTCAGGGAGGGAGAAAAACTGTTTTTT
>TRBJ2-5|NA|TRBD2|TRBV7-3
CASSLNGGGQETQYF
TGTGCCAGCAGCTTAAACGGGGGGGGGCAAGAGACCCAGTACTTC
>TRBJ2-3|NA|NA|TRBV10-1
CASSEGQSVYF
TGCGCCAGCAGTGAGGGCCAGAGCGTCTATTTT
>TRBJ2-1|NA|TRBD1|TRBV5-1
CASSIGQGPLLSSYNEQFF
TGCGCCAGCAGCATAGGACAGGGACCACTCCTTAGCTCCTACAATGAGCAGTTCTTC
>TRBJ1-1|NA|TRBD1|TRBV6-1
CASSDYRGRGTEAFF
TGTGCCAGCAGTGACTACAGGGGGAGGGGAACTGAAGCTTTCTTT
>TRBJ2-2|NA|NA|TRBV4-1
CASSLYRSGELFF
TGCGCCAGCAGCCTCTACCGTAGCGGGGAGCTGTTTTTT
>TRBJ1-2|NA|NA|TRBV7-9
CASRSNRGGYGYTF
TGTGCCAGCAGGAGTAACAGAGGAGGCTATGGCTACACCTTC
>TRBJ1-4|once|NA|TRBV28
CAGQGATDKLFF
TGTGCCGGACAAGGGGCGACCGATAAACTGTTTTTT
>TRBJ2-1|NA|NA|TRBV27
CASSLVGSVTYNEQFF
TGTGCCAGCAGTTTAGTCGGGTCGGTTACCTACAATGAGCAGTTCTTC
>TRBJ2-3|NA|NA|TRBV10-3
CAGWTGGTDTQYF
TGTGCCGGGTGGACTGGGGGCACAGATACGCAGTATTTT
>TRBJ1-1|NA|NA|TRBV30
CAWTFGRDITEAFF
TGTGCCTGGACTTTTGGACGGGATATCACTGAAGCTTTCTTT
>TRBJ2-5|NA|NA|TRBV5-1
CASSFAGSETQYF
TGCGCCAGCAGTTTCGCGGGGTCAGAGACCCAGTACTTC
>TRBJ2-1|NA|TRBD1|TRBV19
CASTQDRGRQFF
TGTGCCAGTACTCAGGACAGGGGGCGGCAGTTCTTC
>TRBJ1-1|NA|TRBD1|TRBV27
CASSLSLYRGANTEAFF
TGTGCCAGCAGTTTATCCCTTTACAGGGGCGCGAACACTGAAGCTTTCTTT
>TRBJ2-7|NA|NA|TRBV10-1
CASTRPDEQYF
TGCGCCAGCACCAGGCCCGACGAGCAGTACTTC
>TRBJ2-7|NA|TRBD1|TRBV28
CASSPGQVSSYEQYF
TGTGCCAGCAGTCCGGGACAGGTTTCTTCCTACGAGCAGTACTTC
>TRBJ2-3|NA|TRBD2|TRBV4-2
CASSTGASGGTDTQYF
TGTGCCAGCAGCACGGGGGCTAGCGGGGGCACAGATACGCAGTATTTT
>TRBJ2-7|NA|NA|TRBV5-1
CASSRGAGVSYEQYF
TGCGCCAGCAGCCGGGGCGCAGGGGTCTCCTACGAGCAGTACTTC
>TRBJ2-7|NA|TRBD2|TRBV19
CASSHGLAAVYEQYF
TGTGCCAGTAGTCACGGACTAGCGGCGGTCTACGAGCAGTACTTC
>TRBJ2-1|NA|NA|TRBV7-3
CASSHLQGLPYNEQFF
TGTGCCAGCAGTCACTTACAGGGCTTGCCCTACAATGAGCAGTTCTTC
>TRBJ2-7|once|NA|TRBV6-5
CASRSGDRFGEQYF
TGTGCCAGCAGAAGCGGGGACAGGTTTGGCGAGCAGTACTTC
>TRBJ2-2|NA|TRBD1|TRBV5-1
CASSHGTGRAGELFF
TGCGCCAGCAGTCACGGGACAGGGAGAGCCGGGGAGCTGTTTTTT
>TRBJ1-2|NA|NA|TRBV7-9
CASSLTGYSYGYTF
TGTGCCAGCAGCTTAACGGGGTACAGCTATGGCTACACCTTC
>TRBJ2-7|once|TRBD1|TRBV13
CASSSTGFREQYF
TGTGCCAGCAGCTCGACAGGGTTTCGCGAGCAGTACTTC
>TRBJ2-5|once|TRBD1|TRBV11-3
CVSSGTGTGGQETQYF
TGTGTCAGCAGCGGAACCGGGACAGGGGGTCAAGAGACCCAGTACTTC
>TRBJ1-5|NA|NA|TRBV4-1
CASSRVQANQPQHF
TGCGCCAGCAGCCGAGTCCAGGCCAATCAGCCCCAGCATTTT
>TRBJ2-1|NA|TRBD2|TRBV5-1
CASSLSLLAMNEQFF
TGCGCCAGCAGCTTGAGTCTACTAGCGATGAATGAGCAGTTCTTC
>TRBJ2-2|NA|NA|TRBV5-1
CASSGAPLGPNTGELFF
TGCGCCAGCAGCGGGGCACCCCTAGGACCGAACACCGGGGAGCTGTTTTTT
>TRBJ2-3|NA|TRBD1|TRBV4-1
CASSQPGQGADTQYF
TGCGCCAGCAGCCAACCTGGACAGGGGGCGGATACGCAGTATTTT
>TRBJ2-5|NA|TRBD2|TRBV5-1
CASSLGLGGGETQYF
TGCGCCAGCAGCCTGGGTCTGGGGGGAGGGGAGACCCAGTACTTC
>TRBJ1-2|NA|TRBD1|TRBV4-1
CASSPGQVNYGYTF
TGCGCCAGCAGCCCGGGACAGGTTAACTATGGCTACACCTTC
>TRBJ2-5|NA|NA|TRBV19
CASSPGRRSQETQYF
TGTGCCAGTAGCCCAGGAAGGCGATCCCAAGAGACCCAGTACTTC